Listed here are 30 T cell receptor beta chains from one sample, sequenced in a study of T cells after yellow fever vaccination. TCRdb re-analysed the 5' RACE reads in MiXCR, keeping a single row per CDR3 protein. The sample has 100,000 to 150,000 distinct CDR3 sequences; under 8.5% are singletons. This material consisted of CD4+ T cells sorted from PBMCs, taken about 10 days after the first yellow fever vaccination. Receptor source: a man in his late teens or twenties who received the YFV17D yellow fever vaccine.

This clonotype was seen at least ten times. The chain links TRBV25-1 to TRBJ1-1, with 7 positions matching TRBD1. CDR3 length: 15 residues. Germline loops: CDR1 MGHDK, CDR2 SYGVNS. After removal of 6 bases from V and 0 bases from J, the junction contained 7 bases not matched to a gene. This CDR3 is CASREGDRLNTEAFF. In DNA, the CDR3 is TGTGCCAGCAGGGAAGGGGACAGATTGAACACTGAAGCTTTCTTT.

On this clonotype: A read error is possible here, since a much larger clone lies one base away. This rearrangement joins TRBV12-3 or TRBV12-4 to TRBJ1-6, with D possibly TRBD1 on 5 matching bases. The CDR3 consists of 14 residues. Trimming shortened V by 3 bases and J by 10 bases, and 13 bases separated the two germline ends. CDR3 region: CASSLWDGKSPLHF. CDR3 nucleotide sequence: TGTGCCAGCAGTTTGTGGGACGGTAAATCACCCCTCCACTTT.

CDR3 sequence: CASRWTGETGELFF. CDR3 DNA sequence: TGTGCCAGCAGGTGGACAGGGGAGACCGGGGAGCTGTTTTTT. The V call is TRBV7-2, the J call TRBJ2-2, with 9 bases fitting TRBD1. V lost 6 bases to trimming and J lost 5 bases; unmatched junction nucleotides: 4. The CDR3 length is 14 residues. The germline V gene encodes CDR1 SGHTA and CDR2 FQGNSA.

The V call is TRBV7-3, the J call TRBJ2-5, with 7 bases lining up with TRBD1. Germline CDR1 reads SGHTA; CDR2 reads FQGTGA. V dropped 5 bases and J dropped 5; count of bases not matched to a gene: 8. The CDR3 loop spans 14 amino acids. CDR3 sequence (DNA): TGTGCCAGCAGCGGTACAGGGGCTGGGGAGACCCAGTACTTC. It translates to CASSGTGAGETQYF.

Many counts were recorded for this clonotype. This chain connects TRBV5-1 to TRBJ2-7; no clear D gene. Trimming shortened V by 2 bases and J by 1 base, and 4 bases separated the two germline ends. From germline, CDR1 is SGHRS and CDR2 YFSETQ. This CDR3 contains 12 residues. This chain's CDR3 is CASSLPSYEQYF. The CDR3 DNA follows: TGCGCCAGCAGCTTACCATCCTACGAGCAGTACTTC. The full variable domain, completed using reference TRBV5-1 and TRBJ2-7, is KAGVTQTPRYLIKTRGQQVTLSCSPISGHRSVSWYQQTPGQGLQFLFEYFSETQRNKGNFPGRFSGRQFSNSRSEMNVSTLELGDSALYLCASSLPSYEQYFGPGTRLTVT.

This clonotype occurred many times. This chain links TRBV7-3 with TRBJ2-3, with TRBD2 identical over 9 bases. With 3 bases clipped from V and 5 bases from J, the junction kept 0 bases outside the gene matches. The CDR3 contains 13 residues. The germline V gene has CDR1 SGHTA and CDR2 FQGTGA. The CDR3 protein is CASSFSGGDTQYF. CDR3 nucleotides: TGTGCCAGCAGCTTTAGCGGGGGAGATACGCAGTATTTT.

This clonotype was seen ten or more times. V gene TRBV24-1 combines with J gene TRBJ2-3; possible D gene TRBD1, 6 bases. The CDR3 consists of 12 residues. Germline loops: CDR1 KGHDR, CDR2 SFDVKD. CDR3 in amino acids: CAPAYGGDTQYF. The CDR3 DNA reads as TGTGCACCCGCCTATGGGGGCGATACGCAGTATTTT.

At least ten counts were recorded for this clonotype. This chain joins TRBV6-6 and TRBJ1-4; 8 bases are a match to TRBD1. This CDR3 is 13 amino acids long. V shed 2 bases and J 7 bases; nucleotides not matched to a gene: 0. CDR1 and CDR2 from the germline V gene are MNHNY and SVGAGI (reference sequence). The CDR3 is CASSYGTGEKLFF. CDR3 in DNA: TGTGCCAGCAGTTACGGGACAGGTGAAAAACTGTTTTTT.

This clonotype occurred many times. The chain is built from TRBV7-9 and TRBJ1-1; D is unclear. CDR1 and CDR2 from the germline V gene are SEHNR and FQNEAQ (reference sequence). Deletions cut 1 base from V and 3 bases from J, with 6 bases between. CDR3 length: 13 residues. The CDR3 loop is CASSLVEDTEAFF. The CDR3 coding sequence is TGTGCCAGCAGCTTAGTGGAAGACACTGAAGCTTTCTTT.

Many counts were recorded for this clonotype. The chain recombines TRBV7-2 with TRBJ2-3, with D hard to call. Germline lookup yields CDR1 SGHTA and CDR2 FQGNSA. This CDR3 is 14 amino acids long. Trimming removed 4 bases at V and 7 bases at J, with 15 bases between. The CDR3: CASSSTLFGYTQYF. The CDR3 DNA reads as TGTGCCAGCAGCTCCACCCTGTTCGGATATACGCAGTATTTT. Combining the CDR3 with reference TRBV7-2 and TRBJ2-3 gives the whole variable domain GAGVSQSPSNKVTEKGKDVELRCDPISGHTALYWYRQSLGQGLEFLIYFQGNSAPDKSGLPSDRFSAERTGGSVSTLTIQRTQQEDSAVYLCASSSTLFGYTQYFGPGTRLTVL.

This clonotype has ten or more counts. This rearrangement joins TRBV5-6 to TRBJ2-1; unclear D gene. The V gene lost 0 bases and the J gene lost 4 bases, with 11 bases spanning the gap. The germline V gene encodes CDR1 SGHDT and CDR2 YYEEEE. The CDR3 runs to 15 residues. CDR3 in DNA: TGTGCCAGCAGCTTGGCCCTTGCCGGGTACAATGAGCAGTTCTTC. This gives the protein CASSLALAGYNEQFF.

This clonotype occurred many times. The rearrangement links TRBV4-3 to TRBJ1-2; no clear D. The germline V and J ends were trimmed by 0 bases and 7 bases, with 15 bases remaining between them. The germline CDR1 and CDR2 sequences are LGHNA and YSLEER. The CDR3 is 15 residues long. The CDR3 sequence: CASSQDGGSPSGYTF. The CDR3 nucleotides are TGCGCCAGCAGCCAAGATGGAGGGTCCCCGTCTGGCTACACCTTC.

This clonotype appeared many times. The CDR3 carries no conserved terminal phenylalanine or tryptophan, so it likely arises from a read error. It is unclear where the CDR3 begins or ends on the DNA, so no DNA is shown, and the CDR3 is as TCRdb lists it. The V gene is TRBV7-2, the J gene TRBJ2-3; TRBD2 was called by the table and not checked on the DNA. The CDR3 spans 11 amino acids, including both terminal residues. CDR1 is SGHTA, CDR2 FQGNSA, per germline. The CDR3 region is CASSLVGWASL.

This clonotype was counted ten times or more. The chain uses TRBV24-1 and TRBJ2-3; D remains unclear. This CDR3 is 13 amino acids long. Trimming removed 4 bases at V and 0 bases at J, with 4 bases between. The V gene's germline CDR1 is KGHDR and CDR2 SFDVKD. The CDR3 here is CATSDTSTDTQYF. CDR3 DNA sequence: TGTGCCACCAGTGACACAAGCACAGATACGCAGTATTTT.

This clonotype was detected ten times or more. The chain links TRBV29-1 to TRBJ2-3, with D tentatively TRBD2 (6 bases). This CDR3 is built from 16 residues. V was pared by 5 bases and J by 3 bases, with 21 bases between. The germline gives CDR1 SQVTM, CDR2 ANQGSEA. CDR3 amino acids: CSVSLGPGGRTDTQYF. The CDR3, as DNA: TGCAGCGTTTCCTTAGGCCCCGGGGGAAGGACAGATACGCAGTATTTT.

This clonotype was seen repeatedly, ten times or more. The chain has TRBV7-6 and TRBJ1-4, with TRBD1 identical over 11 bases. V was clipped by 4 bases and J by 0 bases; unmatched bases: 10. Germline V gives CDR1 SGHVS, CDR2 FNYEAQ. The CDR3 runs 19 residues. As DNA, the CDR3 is TGTGCCAGCAGCTCAACTCGGACAGGGGGCGAGGCAACTAATGAAAAACTGTTTTTT. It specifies CASSSTRTGGEATNEKLFF.

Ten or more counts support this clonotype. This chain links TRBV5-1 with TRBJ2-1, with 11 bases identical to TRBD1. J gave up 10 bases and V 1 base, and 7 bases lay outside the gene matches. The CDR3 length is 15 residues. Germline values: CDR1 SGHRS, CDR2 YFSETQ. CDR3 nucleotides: TGCGCCAGCAGCTTGTCCTTAGGGACAGGGGGGGAGCAGTTCTTC. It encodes CASSLSLGTGGEQFF.

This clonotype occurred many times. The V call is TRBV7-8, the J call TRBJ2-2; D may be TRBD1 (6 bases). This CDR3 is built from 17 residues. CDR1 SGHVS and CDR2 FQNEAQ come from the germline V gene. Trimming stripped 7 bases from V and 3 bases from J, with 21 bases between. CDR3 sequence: CASTQLAVGQYTGELFF. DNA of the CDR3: TGTGCCAGCACCCAATTGGCGGTAGGACAGTACACCGGGGAGCTGTTTTTT.

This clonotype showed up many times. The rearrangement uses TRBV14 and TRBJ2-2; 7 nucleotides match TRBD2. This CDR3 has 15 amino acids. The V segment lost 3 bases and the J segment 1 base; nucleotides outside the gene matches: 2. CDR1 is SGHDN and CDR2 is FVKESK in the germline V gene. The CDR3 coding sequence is TGTGCCAGCAGCCAGCGGGGGTGGAACACCGGGGAGCTGTTTTTT. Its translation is CASSQRGWNTGELFF.

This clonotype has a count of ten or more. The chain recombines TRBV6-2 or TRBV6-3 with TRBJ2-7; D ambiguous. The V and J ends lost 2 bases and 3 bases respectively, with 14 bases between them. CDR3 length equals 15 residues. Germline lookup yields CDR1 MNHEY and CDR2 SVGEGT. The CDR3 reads CASSYRPSPYYEQYV. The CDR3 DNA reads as TGTGCCAGCAGTTACCGACCCTCACCGTACTACGAGCAGTACGTC.

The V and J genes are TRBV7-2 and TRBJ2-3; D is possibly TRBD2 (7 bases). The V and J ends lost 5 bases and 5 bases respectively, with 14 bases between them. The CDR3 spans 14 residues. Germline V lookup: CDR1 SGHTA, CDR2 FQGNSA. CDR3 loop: CASSPPGGRDTQYF. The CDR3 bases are TGTGCCAGCAGCCCCCCGGGGGGCCGAGATACGCAGTATTTT. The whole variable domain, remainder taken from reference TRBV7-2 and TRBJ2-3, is GAGVSQSPSNKVTEKGKDVELRCDPISGHTALYWYRQSLGQGLEFLIYFQGNSAPDKSGLPSDRFSAERTGGSVSTLTIQRTQQEDSAVYLCASSPPGGRDTQYFGPGTRLTVL.

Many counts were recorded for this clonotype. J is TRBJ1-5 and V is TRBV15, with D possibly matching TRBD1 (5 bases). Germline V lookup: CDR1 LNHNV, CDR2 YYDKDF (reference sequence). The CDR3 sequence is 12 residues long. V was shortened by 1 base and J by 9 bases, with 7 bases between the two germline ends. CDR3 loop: CATSRGGRPQHF. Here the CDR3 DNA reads TGTGCCACCAGCAGAGGGGGACGGCCCCAGCATTTT.

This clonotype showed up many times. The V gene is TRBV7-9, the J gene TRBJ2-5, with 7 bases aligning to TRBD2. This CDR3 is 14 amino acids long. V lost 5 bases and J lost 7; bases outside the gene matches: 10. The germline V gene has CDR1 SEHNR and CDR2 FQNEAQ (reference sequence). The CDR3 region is CASSPGTGGRTQYF. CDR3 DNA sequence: TGTGCCAGCAGCCCCGGTACGGGAGGTCGGACCCAGTACTTC.

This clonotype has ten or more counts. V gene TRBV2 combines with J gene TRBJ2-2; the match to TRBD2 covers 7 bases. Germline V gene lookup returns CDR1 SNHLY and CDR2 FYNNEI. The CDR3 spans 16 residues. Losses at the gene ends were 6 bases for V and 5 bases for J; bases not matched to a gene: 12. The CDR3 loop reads CASSQVASGPTGELFF. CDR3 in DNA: TGTGCCAGCAGCCAAGTCGCTAGCGGACCGACCGGGGAGCTGTTTTTT.

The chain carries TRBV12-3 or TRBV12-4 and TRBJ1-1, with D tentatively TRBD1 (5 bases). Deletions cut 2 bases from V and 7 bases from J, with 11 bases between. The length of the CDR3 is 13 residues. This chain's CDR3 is CASSLLLGGEAFF. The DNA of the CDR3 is TGTGCCAGCAGTTTATTACTGGGGGGTGAAGCTTTCTTT.

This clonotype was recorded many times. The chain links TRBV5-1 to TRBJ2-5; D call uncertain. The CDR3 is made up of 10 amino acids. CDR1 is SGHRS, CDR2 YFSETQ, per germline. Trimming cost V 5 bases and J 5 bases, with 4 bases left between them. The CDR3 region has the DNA TGCGCCAGCAGTGCCGAGACCCAGTACTTC. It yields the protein CASSAETQYF.

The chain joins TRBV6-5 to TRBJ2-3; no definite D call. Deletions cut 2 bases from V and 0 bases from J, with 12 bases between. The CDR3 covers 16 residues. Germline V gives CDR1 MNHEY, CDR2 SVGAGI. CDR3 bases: TGTGCCAGCAGTTACCGGGCGTCTCCTAGCACAGATACGCAGTATTTT. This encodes CASSYRASPSTDTQYF.

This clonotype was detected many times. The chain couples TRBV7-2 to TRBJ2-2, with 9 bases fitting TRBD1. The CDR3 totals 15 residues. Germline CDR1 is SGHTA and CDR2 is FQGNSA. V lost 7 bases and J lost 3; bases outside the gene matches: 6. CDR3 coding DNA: TGTGCCAGCACCCTGACAGGGGGTTACACCGGGGAGCTGTTTTTT. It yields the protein CASTLTGGYTGELFF.

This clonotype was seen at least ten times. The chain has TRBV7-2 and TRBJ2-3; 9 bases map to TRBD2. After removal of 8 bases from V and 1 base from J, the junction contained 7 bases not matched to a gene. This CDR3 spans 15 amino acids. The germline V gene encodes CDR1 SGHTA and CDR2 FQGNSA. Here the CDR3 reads CASGGGGGGTDTQYF. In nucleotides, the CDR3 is TGTGCCAGCGGCGGGGGGGGCGGCGGCACAGATACGCAGTATTTT.

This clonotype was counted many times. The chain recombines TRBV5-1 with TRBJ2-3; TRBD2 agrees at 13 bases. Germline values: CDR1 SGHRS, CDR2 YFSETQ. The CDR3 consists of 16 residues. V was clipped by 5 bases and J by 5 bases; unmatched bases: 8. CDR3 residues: CASSPSGLAGEDTQYF. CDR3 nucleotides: TGCGCCAGCAGTCCATCCGGACTAGCGGGGGAAGATACGCAGTATTTT.